The next 28 T cell receptor beta chains were all read from a single sample in a study of cytomegalovirus exposure and HLA in healthy donors. Clones were read by immunoSEQ multiplex PCR, and TCRdb kept only the in-frame ones, dropping some. The sample lists some 150,000 clones, 90% occurring once. The sequenced sample consisted of PBMCs. These TCRs come from a woman aged 30 to 39 in good health and CMV-seropositive.

The CDR3: CASNERTGASLRGYNEQFF. CDR3 bases: TGTGCCAGCAACGAAAGAACAGGGGCTTCCCTTCGGGGGTACAATGAGCAGTTCTTC. This chain links TRBV5-6 with TRBJ2-1, with D possibly TRBD1 on 7 matching bases. The CDR3 is 19 amino acids. The germline V and J ends were trimmed by 6 bases and 4 bases, with 29 bases remaining between them. Germline values: CDR1 SGHDT, CDR2 YYEEEE.

The chain uses TRBV28 and TRBJ2-3, with 10 positions matching TRBD2. The germline CDR1 and CDR2 sequences are MDHEN and SYDVKM. V gave up 2 bases and J gave up 5 bases; unmatched junction bases: 13. The CDR3 is made up of 18 amino acids. DNA for the CDR3: TGTGCCAGCAGTTTAAGGCTAGCGGGAGTGGCGGACTTAGATACGCAGTATTTT. Translation: CASSLRLAGVADLDTQYF. Full variable domain (outside the CDR3, taken from reference TRBV28 and TRBJ2-3): DVKVTQSSRYLVKRTGEKVFLECVQDMDHENMFWYRQDPGLGLRLIYFSYDVKMKEKGDIPEGYSVSREKKERFSLILESASTNQTSMYLCASSLRLAGVADLDTQYFGPGTRLTVL.

This rearrangement joins TRBV19 to TRBJ1-6; 12 bases match TRBD1. Trimming cost V 1 base and J 10 bases; bases outside gene matches: 14. Germline CDR1 is LNHDA and CDR2 is SQIVND (reference sequence). The CDR3 is 19 amino acids. CDR3 in DNA: TGTGCCAGTAGTATAGGGCGGGACAGGGGGCGACTATTGGAATCACCCCTCCACTTT. Residues: CASSIGRDRGRLLESPLHF.

The sample holds one count of this clone. J is TRBJ2-1 and V is TRBV6-1; the match to TRBD2 covers 7 bases. The V gene's germline CDR1 is MNHNS and CDR2 SASEGT. This CDR3 is built from 15 residues. After removal of 4 bases from V and 7 bases from J, the junction contained 10 bases not matched to a gene. CDR3 coding DNA: TGTGCCAGCAGTGCCCGCGAGCGGGGTTTGAATGAGCAGTTCTTC. Translated, it gives CASSARERGLNEQFF.

This chain links TRBV29-1 with TRBJ2-7; 7 positions match TRBD1. The CDR3 has 17 amino acids. V lost 1 base and J lost 6; bases outside the gene matches: 18. The germline gives CDR1 SQVTM, CDR2 ANQGSEA. The CDR3 reads CSVEASGTGDYSGEQYF. DNA of the CDR3: TGCAGCGTTGAAGCATCCGGAACAGGGGATTATTCGGGCGAGCAGTACTTC.

This chain connects TRBV7-9 to TRBJ1-1; 10 bases match TRBD1. With V trimmed by 6 bases and J by 5 bases, 3 bases remained unmatched. CDR3 length: 13 residues. From germline, CDR1 is SEHNR and CDR2 FQNEAQ (reference sequence). This CDR3 is CASRGQGPTEAFF. The CDR3, as DNA: TGTGCCAGCAGGGGACAGGGGCCGACTGAAGCTTTCTTT.

The CDR3 DNA follows: TGCAGCGTCCAGGACAGTGGATTAGGTGGCTACACCTTC. Its protein is CSVQDSGLGGYTF. The chain joins TRBV29-1 to TRBJ1-2; maybe TRBD1 (6 bases). Germline loops: CDR1 SQVTM, CDR2 ANQGSEA. This CDR3 contains 13 residues. Trimming took 6 bases from V and 7 from J, leaving 18 bases between them.

In this sample, this clone turned up a few times. V gene TRBV19 combines with J gene TRBJ1-5; no definite D call. The V gene lost 0 bases and the J gene lost 0 bases, with 3 bases spanning the gap. This CDR3 has 14 residues. Germline V gene data show CDR1 as LNHDA and CDR2 as SQIVND (reference sequence). The CDR3 sequence is CASSIDSSNQPQHF. The CDR3 bases are TGTGCCAGTAGTATAGACTCTAGCAATCAGCCCCAGCATTTT.

This clone was seen a handful of times. V is TRBV15 and J is TRBJ2-3; D is perhaps TRBD2 (7 bases). Germline lookup yields CDR1 LNHNV and CDR2 YYDKDF (reference sequence). The CDR3 has 17 amino acids. V gave up 4 bases and J gave up 4 bases, with 21 bases separating them. The CDR3 is CATSTEAGGRGADTQYF. The CDR3 nucleotides are TGTGCCACCAGCACCGAGGCCGGGGGGCGCGGGGCAGATACGCAGTATTTT.

J is TRBJ1-1 and V is TRBV5-6; D is possibly TRBD1 (6 bases). The germline V and J ends were trimmed by 5 bases and 7 bases, with 12 bases remaining between them. CDR3 length: 12 amino acids. In germline, CDR1 is SGHDT, CDR2 YYEEEE. The CDR3 sequence: CASRSGAFEAFF. CDR3 in DNA: TGTGCCAGCAGATCAGGGGCCTTTGAAGCTTTCTTT.

J is TRBJ2-2 and V is TRBV7-8; weak D call: TRBD2 (5 bases). The V end was cut by 5 bases, the J end by 2 bases, with 15 bases between. This CDR3 has 16 amino acids. Looked up from germline, CDR1 is SGHVS and CDR2 is FQNEAQ. CDR3: CASSLFPRANTGELFF. The CDR3, as DNA: TGTGCCAGCAGCCTCTTTCCGCGGGCAAACACCGGGGAGCTGTTTTTT.

The chain uses TRBV18 and TRBJ2-2; TRBD1 matches 8 bases. This CDR3 region has 15 residues. V dropped 6 bases and J dropped 10; count of bases not matched to a gene: 13. CDR1 and CDR2 (germline): KGHSH, LQKENI. The CDR3 loop is CASSPGTGNLLELFF. CDR3 sequence (DNA): TGTGCCAGCTCTCCCGGGACAGGCAACCTCCTGGAGCTGTTTTTT.

This clone was observed once. V and J are TRBV4-1 and TRBJ2-4, with 7 bases that match TRBD2. The trim removed 5 bases at V and 3 bases at J, leaving 13 bases unmatched. Germline V gives CDR1 MGHRA, CDR2 YSYEKL. CDR3 length: 17 residues. This chain's CDR3 is CASSGGAGNRDKNIQYF. In nucleotides, the CDR3 is TGCGCCAGCAGCGGGGGAGCGGGAAATCGGGACAAAAACATTCAGTACTTC.

The chain has TRBV23-1 and TRBJ2-7; tentatively, D is TRBD2 (6 bases). TRBV23-1 carries the ORF label, with uncertain function. The CDR3 contains 18 residues. The V end lost 3 bases, the J end lost 3 bases, and 24 bases lay between the germline ends. CDR3 amino acids: CASSHPKAHGGILYEQYF. The CDR3 DNA reads TGCGCCAGCAGTCACCCGAAAGCCCACGGAGGGATTCTCTACGAGCAGTACTTC.

V is TRBV9 and J is TRBJ2-3, with D tentatively TRBD2 (5 bases). This CDR3 region has 16 residues. Germline lookup yields CDR1 SGDLS and CDR2 YYNGEE. V was trimmed by 0 bases and J by 5 bases, leaving 16 bases between them. The CDR3 spells CASSVDPLAGGDTQYF. The CDR3 nucleotides are TGTGCCAGCAGCGTAGACCCTCTAGCTGGCGGAGATACGCAGTATTTT.

V gene TRBV6-5 combines with J gene TRBJ1-1; D ambiguous. V dropped 6 bases and J dropped 6 bases, with 20 bases sitting between them. The germline V gene has CDR1 MNHEY and CDR2 SVGAGI. This CDR3 is built from 15 residues. CDR3 sequence: CASSLGGGEAPEAFF. The CDR3 DNA reads TGTGCCAGCAGCCTCGGAGGCGGGGAGGCCCCTGAAGCTTTCTTT.

The chain links TRBV6-6 to TRBJ2-7; a weak D match, TRBD1 (6 bases). V shed 6 bases and J shed 3 bases, with 18 bases lying between them. The CDR3 runs to 15 residues. The germline V gene encodes CDR1 MNHNY and CDR2 SVGAGI (reference sequence). The CDR3 here is CASRDTGRVYYEQYF. The CDR3 DNA follows: TGTGCCAGCAGAGACACAGGGAGAGTGTACTACGAGCAGTACTTC.

The chain uses TRBV11-2 and TRBJ1-2, with TRBD1 identical over 10 bases. Trimming removed 3 bases from V and 4 bases from J; junction bases left unmatched: 5. Per germline, CDR1 SGHAT and CDR2 FQNNGV. CDR3 size: 15 residues. The CDR3 DNA is TGTGCCAGCAGCTTGCCGGGACAGGGGATCTATGGCTACACCTTC. It translates to CASSLPGQGIYGYTF.

The chain is built from TRBV6-6 and TRBJ2-2; possibly TRBD1 for D (5 bases). V was trimmed by 10 bases and J by 1 base, leaving 16 bases between them. The CDR3 contains 15 residues. The germline V gene has CDR1 MNHNY and CDR2 SVGAGI (reference sequence). The CDR3 nucleotides are TGTGCCACCCAGGGTGGGTTTAGGAACACCGGGGAGCTGTTTTTT. Translating it yields CATQGGFRNTGELFF.

The CDR3 region has the DNA TGTGCCAGCTCACCAGTCTACAGGGATACCACCGGGGAGCTGTTTTTT. As protein: CASSPVYRDTTGELFF. The chain is built from TRBV18 and TRBJ2-2; D might be TRBD1 (6 bases). This CDR3 spans 16 amino acids. The V gene lost 2 bases and the J gene lost 4 bases, with 14 bases spanning the gap. Looked up from germline, CDR1 is KGHSH and CDR2 is LQKENI.

The rearrangement uses TRBV18 and TRBJ2-7, with TRBD2 matching over 11 bases. The CDR3 has 15 residues. Germline CDR1 KGHSH, CDR2 LQKENI. V was pared by 3 bases and J by 3 bases, with 4 bases of the junction left unmatched. The CDR3 sequence is CASSPPGLAVYEQYF. CDR3 in DNA: TGTGCCAGCTCACCGCCGGGACTAGCGGTCTACGAGCAGTACTTC.

The rearrangement uses TRBV5-6 and TRBJ1-2; 8 bases are shared with TRBD1. The junction had 18 bases not matched to a gene; V was cut back by 4 bases and J by 7 bases. This CDR3 has 17 residues. The germline gives CDR1 SGHDT, CDR2 YYEEEE. This chain's CDR3 is CASSLPGQAVHLGGYTF. The DNA for the CDR3 is TGTGCCAGCAGCCTACCGGGACAGGCGGTCCATTTAGGTGGCTACACCTTC.

This chain joins TRBV7-9 and TRBJ2-5; 7 bases line up with TRBD1. Germline-derived CDR1 and CDR2 are SEHNR and FQNEAQ (reference sequence). V gave up 5 bases and J gave up 4 bases; unmatched junction bases: 10. This CDR3 contains 15 residues. This CDR3 is CASSNQGVEAETQYF. DNA for the CDR3: TGTGCCAGCAGCAACCAGGGGGTAGAGGCAGAGACCCAGTACTTC.

The J gene is TRBJ2-5, the V gene TRBV4-1; TRBD2 matches 8 bases. Germline-derived CDR1 and CDR2 are MGHRA and YSYEKL. The length of the CDR3 is 14 residues. The V and J ends lost 4 bases and 2 bases, in that order; junction bases with no gene match: 3. The CDR3: CASSRGTRQETQYF. The CDR3 DNA follows: TGCGCCAGCAGCCGAGGGACTAGACAAGAGACCCAGTACTTC.

The rearrangement uses TRBV6-5 and TRBJ1-4, with D uncertain. Per germline, CDR1 MNHEY and CDR2 SVGAGI. The CDR3 covers 13 residues. Trimming took 9 bases from V and 5 from J, leaving 13 bases between them. The CDR3, as DNA: TGTGCCAGTGGAAGCGGTGCCAATGAAAAACTGTTTTTT. Translation: CASGSGANEKLFF.

The chain couples TRBV19 to TRBJ2-1, with D possibly being TRBD1 (8 bases). Trimming cost V 9 bases and J 7 bases, with 16 bases left between them. Germline V gene lookup returns CDR1 LNHDA and CDR2 SQIVND (reference sequence). The CDR3 runs to 13 residues. The chain's CDR3 is CARAGQVTNEQFF. The CDR3 DNA sequence: TGTGCCAGAGCGGGACAGGTCACGAATGAGCAGTTCTTC.

The rearrangement uses TRBV6-1 and TRBJ2-7; possibly TRBD2 for D (7 bases). The CDR3 loop spans 14 amino acids. The germline V gene encodes CDR1 MNHNS and CDR2 SASEGT. Between the trimmed V and J ends, which lost 10 bases and 2 bases, there was a span of 18 bases. DNA for the CDR3: TGTGCCACCGTCTTCGCGGGGGCTGCCTACGAGCAGTACTTC. This codes for CATVFAGAAYEQYF.

The chain carries TRBV7-3 and TRBJ2-5, with D possibly TRBD1 on 5 matching bases. The CDR3 is 13 amino acids. Germline CDR1 reads SGHTA; CDR2 reads FQGTGA. V lost 1 base and J 5 bases, leaving 8 bases between the germline ends. The CDR3 loop reads CASSLKGAETQYF. The CDR3 coding sequence is TGTGCCAGCAGCTTAAAAGGGGCTGAGACCCAGTACTTC.